This TCR beta chain stems from a study of blood T cell repertoires in COVID-19. Study information: The origin of the acute and convalescent COVID-19 samples was the United States, Italy and Spain. The analysed material was cDNA or gDNA that came from T cells, B-cell-depleted T cells, or PBMCs.

Germline lookup yields CDR1 LNHDA and CDR2 SQIVND (reference sequence). This CDR3 is 14 amino acids long. Trimming stripped 10 bases from V and 10 bases from J, with 20 bases between. Authors' methods: Amplification from reference gene primers served as the basis for estimated nucleated cell counts. TCRdb's table, derived via immunoSEQ multiplex PCR, lists solely in-frame clones and lacks some. That table is the source of V, J and clone size, and D and trimming were worked out from the DNA. The sample includes around 260,000 clones, approximately 88% of them seen just once. The TCR comes from a woman in her 70s with COVID-19, enrolled during active disease. Specimen: peripheral blood. The chain has TRBV19 and TRBJ1-6; TRBD1 is a possible D gene (5 bases). For the CDR3, the DNA is TGTGCCACACGACCTCAGGGCAATGGGTCACCCCTCCACTTT. Translated: CATRPQGNGSPLHF.